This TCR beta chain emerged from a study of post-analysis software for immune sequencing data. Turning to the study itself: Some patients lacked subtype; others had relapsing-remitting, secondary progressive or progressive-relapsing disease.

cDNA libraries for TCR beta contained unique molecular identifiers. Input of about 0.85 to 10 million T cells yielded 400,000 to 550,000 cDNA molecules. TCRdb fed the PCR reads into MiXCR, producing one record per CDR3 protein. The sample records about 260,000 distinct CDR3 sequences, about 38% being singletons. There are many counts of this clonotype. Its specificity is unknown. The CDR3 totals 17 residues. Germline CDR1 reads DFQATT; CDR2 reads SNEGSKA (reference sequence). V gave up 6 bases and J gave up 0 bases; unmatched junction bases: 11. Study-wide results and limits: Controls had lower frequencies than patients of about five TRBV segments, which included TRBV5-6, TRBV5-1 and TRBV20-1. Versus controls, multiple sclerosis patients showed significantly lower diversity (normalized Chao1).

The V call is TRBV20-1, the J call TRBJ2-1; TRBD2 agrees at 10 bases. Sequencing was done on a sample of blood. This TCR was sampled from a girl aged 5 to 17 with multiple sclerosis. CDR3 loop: CSAGGLAGAGSYNEQFF. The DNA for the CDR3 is TGCAGTGCAGGGGGTCTAGCGGGAGCCGGCTCCTACAATGAGCAGTTCTTC.